Reported below is one TCR beta chain. The V gene's germline CDR1 is LNHDA and CDR2 SQIVND (reference sequence). Trimming stripped 3 bases from V and 6 bases from J, with 11 bases between. This CDR3 comprises 13 residues. The data were obtained in a study of cytomegalovirus exposure and HLA in healthy donors. PCR was performed using 60 Vbeta and 13 Jbeta primers. Method: immunoSEQ multiplex PCR; TCRdb's copy keeps in-frame clones and lacks some. The sample includes some 200,000 clones, 82% of them seen just once. This TCR was recovered from a middle-aged woman in good health and CMV-seronegative. The sequenced material came from PBMCs. The chain uses TRBV19 and TRBJ1-2; possible D gene TRBD1, 5 bases. CDR3 nucleotides: TGTGCCAGTAGTATTGGCAGGGCCGATGGCTACACCTTC. Protein product: CASSIGRADGYTF. The full variable domain, with the rest looked up from reference TRBV19 and TRBJ1-2, is DGGITQSPKYLFRKEGQNVTLSCEQNLNHDAMYWYRQDPGQGLRLIYYSQIVNDFQKGDIAEGYSVSREKKESFPLTVTSAQKNPTAFYLCASSIGRADGYTFGSGTRLTVV.